The 27 T cell receptor beta chains presented below share a single source sample, sequenced in a study. Treg sorting used a CD4+CD25+CD127-/low gate. Via MiXCR, TCRdb re-called the 5' RACE reads, giving one row per CDR3 protein. The table shows 35,000 to 50,000 distinct CDR3 sequences, with 22% occurring only once. Specimen: Tregs sorted from blood. The receptor source for this set is a female donor with breast cancer.

This clonotype was counted a few times. This sequence joins TRBV7-9 and TRBJ1-6, with unresolved D. CDR3 length equals 13 residues. CDR1 is SEHNR and CDR2 is FQNEAQ in the germline V gene (reference sequence). V lost 1 base, J lost 9 bases, and 7 bases lay in between. The CDR3 sequence is CASSLDQASPLHF. The CDR3 coding sequence is TGTGCCAGCAGCTTAGACCAGGCTTCACCCCTCCACTTT.

Details on this clonotype: The junction and the germline gene differ at one end; a read error may be behind it. This sequence joins TRBV6-5 and TRBJ2-1, with 7 nucleotides matching TRBD2. The CDR3 contains 15 residues. Germline CDR1 is MNHEY and CDR2 is SVGAGI. This chain's CDR3 is CVSSNPTAGDWEQFF. The CDR3 DNA reads as TGTGTCAGCAGTAATCCGACGGCGGGAGATTGGGAGCAGTTCTTC.

The chain combines TRBV28 with TRBJ2-1; 14 nucleotides line up with TRBD2. Germline CDR1 is MDHEN and CDR2 is SYDVKM. J lost 6 bases, V lost 4 bases, and 2 bases had no gene match. CDR3 size: 15 residues. The CDR3 region is CASSSGLAGVNEQFF. The CDR3 coding sequence is TGTGCCAGCAGTTCGGGACTAGCGGGGGTCAATGAGCAGTTCTTC.

The CDR3 region is CASSYPGQGAKPQHF. In nucleotides, the CDR3 is TGTGCCAGCAGTTATCCGGGACAGGGGGCGAAGCCCCAGCATTTT. This chain uses TRBV6-2 or TRBV6-3 with TRBJ1-5, with 12 bases aligning to TRBD1. The CDR3 spans 15 residues. Germline values: CDR1 MNHEY, CDR2 SVGEGT. With 3 bases clipped from V and 8 bases from J, the junction kept 5 bases outside the gene matches.

This clonotype occurred a few times. J is TRBJ1-1 and V is TRBV7-6; D gene unclear. This CDR3 has 14 amino acids. Trimming took 5 bases from V and 6 from J, leaving 16 bases between them. Per germline, CDR1 SGHVS and CDR2 FNYEAQ. The CDR3 DNA reads as TGTGCCAGCAGCCCAGTTCCCCTAGCCGCTGAAGCTTTCTTT. Translation: CASSPVPLAAEAFF.

A remark on this clonotype: This could be a read error, since a much larger clone is one nucleotide away. This chain uses TRBV2 with TRBJ2-2; 15 bases agree with TRBD2. The CDR3 loop spans 17 amino acids. Germline values: CDR1 SNHLY, CDR2 FYNNEI. The CDR3 DNA follows: TGTGCCAGCAGCTGGACTAGCGGGAGGGCGAACACCAGGGAGCTGTTTTTT. It translates to CASSWTSGRANTRELFF.

The rearrangement uses TRBV2 and TRBJ1-5; D unclear. V shed 6 bases and J shed 5 bases, with 11 bases lying between them. The V gene's germline CDR1 is SNHLY and CDR2 FYNNEI. This CDR3 is built from 13 residues. CDR3 DNA: TGTGCCAGCAGCGCTAGGGAAGATCAGCCCCAGCATTTT. This gives the protein CASSAREDQPQHF.

This clonotype has a handful of counts. The V and J genes are TRBV28 and TRBJ2-4, with 8 bases fitting TRBD1. The CDR3 length is 15 residues. The junction had 1 base not matched to a gene; V was cut back by 3 bases and J by 0 bases. CDR1 and CDR2 (germline): MDHEN, SYDVKM. The CDR3 region has the DNA TGTGCCAGCAGTTTGGGACAGGTAGCCAAAAACATTCAGTACTTC. Translation: CASSLGQVAKNIQYF.

This chain joins TRBV20-1 and TRBJ2-2; the D is unclear. V lost 0 bases, J lost 2 bases, and 7 bases lay in between. Germline lookup yields CDR1 DFQATT and CDR2 SNEGSKA (reference sequence). The CDR3 sequence is 14 residues long. Here the CDR3 reads CSARDKGNTGELFF. The CDR3 DNA reads as TGCAGTGCTAGAGATAAAGGCAACACCGGGGAGCTGTTTTTT.

The chain couples TRBV2 to TRBJ2-1, with TRBD1 matching over 8 bases. The CDR3 spans 13 residues. V shed 7 bases, J shed 9 bases, and the junction held 8 bases outside the gene matches. CDR1 SNHLY and CDR2 FYNNEI come from the germline V gene. Written as DNA, the CDR3 is TGTGCCAGCACCACGACAGGGGAGGTTGAGCAGTTCTTC. Translating gives CASTTTGEVEQFF. The full variable domain, with the rest looked up from reference TRBV2 and TRBJ2-1, is EPEVTQTPSHQVTQMGQEVILRCVPISNHLYFYWYRQILGQKVEFLVSFYNNEISEKSEIFDDQFSVERPDGSNFTLKIRSTKLEDSAMYFCASTTTGEVEQFFGPGTRLTVL.

This clonotype occurred many times. This rearrangement joins TRBV20-1 to TRBJ1-5, with D unclear. V shed 4 bases and J shed 2 bases, with 12 bases lying between them. CDR3 length: 14 residues. Germline CDR1 and CDR2: DFQATT and SNEGSKA (reference sequence). The CDR3, as DNA: TGCAGTGCTACCCCCCCGAACGGCAATCAGCCCCAGCATTTT. Translated: CSATPPNGNQPQHF.

This clonotype was counted only a few times. The chain carries TRBV29-1 and TRBJ1-3, with D maybe TRBD1 (5 bases). V was shortened by 4 bases and J by 0 bases, with 13 bases between the two germline ends. The CDR3 length is 15 residues. Germline-derived CDR1 and CDR2 are SQVTM and ANQGSEA. The CDR3 region has the DNA TGCAGCGTTGGGGAGGGGCCTGCCTCTGGAAACACCATATATTTT. This sequence encodes CSVGEGPASGNTIYF. Filled out from reference TRBV29-1 and TRBJ1-3, the complete variable domain reads SAVISQKPSRDICQRGTSLTIQCQVDSQVTMMFWYRQQPGQSLTLIATANQGSEATYESGFVIDKFPISRPNLTFSTLTVSNMSPEDSSIYLCSVGEGPASGNTIYFGEGSWLTVV.

Remarks on this clonotype: A much larger clonotype is one base distant, so this may be a read error. A read error is likely, as this CDR3 ends without the conserved phenylalanine or tryptophan. J is TRBJ1-2 and V is TRBV20-1, with D perhaps matching TRBD1 (5 bases). V was pared by 3 bases and J by 0 bases, with 14 bases between. Germline CDR1 DFQATT, CDR2 SNEGSKA (reference sequence). The CDR3 has 15 residues. The CDR3 DNA reads as TGCAGTGCTAGCCCCGACAGACCAGCTAACTATGGCTACACCTCC. Amino acid sequence: CSASPDRPANYGYTS.

This clonotype is labeled medium-sized. V usage is TRBV20-1 and J usage is TRBJ2-7; possible D gene TRBD1, 6 bases. The CDR3 contains 13 residues. Germline lookup yields CDR1 DFQATT and CDR2 SNEGSKA (reference sequence). V lost 0 bases to trimming and J lost 4 bases, with 10 bases between them. DNA for the CDR3: TGCAGTGCTAGAGATCTCACAGGGTACGAGCAGTACTTC. It is translated as CSARDLTGYEQYF.

Only a few counts were recorded for this clonotype. The junction shows a germline mismatch at one end, possibly a read error. This chain uses TRBV27 with TRBJ1-4, with D uncertain. The germline V gene has CDR1 MNHEY and CDR2 SMNVEV (reference sequence). CDR3 length equals 15 residues. CDR3 protein: CASSLDYATNEKLFF. The CDR3 nucleotides read TGTGCCAGCAGTTTAGACTACGCAACTAATGAAAAGCTGTTTTTT.

This clonotype was seen ten or more times. V and J are TRBV5-1 and TRBJ1-1; no reliable D call. The length of the CDR3 is 14 residues. The V gene lost 0 bases and the J gene lost 0 bases, with 6 bases spanning the gap. Germline values: CDR1 SGHRS, CDR2 YFSETQ. The CDR3, as DNA: TGCGCCAGCAGCTTGGCCATCATGAACACTGAAGCTTTCTTT. As protein: CASSLAIMNTEAFF.

This rearrangement joins TRBV20-1 to TRBJ2-3; 10 bases agree with TRBD2. The J segment lost 4 bases and the V segment lost 7 bases, leaving 11 bases of the junction unmatched. This CDR3 has 15 amino acids. The V gene's germline CDR1 is DFQATT and CDR2 SNEGSKA (reference sequence). CDR3 in amino acids: CSVVRGAGGSDTQYF. The DNA of the CDR3 is TGCAGTGTTGTCCGAGGAGCGGGGGGGTCAGATACGCAGTATTTT.

In its sample, this clonotype was seen once. This clone may be a read error of a much larger clone one base away. The V call is TRBV9, the J call TRBJ1-3; a possible D gene is TRBD1 (5 bases). This CDR3 contains 15 residues. CDR1 and CDR2 (germline): SGDLS, YYNGEE. Deletions cut 4 bases from V and 2 bases from J, with 13 bases between. The CDR3 spells CASSSGRGPGNTIYF. The CDR3 DNA sequence: TGTGCCAGCAGCTCCGGACGGGGACCTGGAAACACCATATATTTT.

This clonotype was detected many times. The gene calls are TRBV27 and TRBJ2-3, with a possible D match to TRBD2 (6 bases). Trimming pared 3 bases from V and 4 bases from J, leaving 17 bases between. Germline CDR1 reads MNHEY; CDR2 reads SMNVEV (reference sequence). The CDR3 spans 16 residues. CDR3 residues: CASSFLFVTGADTQYF. The CDR3 DNA sequence: TGTGCCAGCAGTTTTCTTTTCGTAACGGGGGCAGATACGCAGTATTTT.

This clonotype has only a few counts. This chain uses TRBV6-6 with TRBJ2-1; TRBD2 agrees at 9 bases. This CDR3 is built from 15 residues. Germline CDR1 is MNHNY and CDR2 is SVGAGI (reference sequence). The V segment lost 0 bases and the J segment 6 bases; nucleotides outside the gene matches: 3. CDR3 nucleotides: TGTGCCAGCAGTTACTCTCTAGCGGGGTTCAATGAGCAGTTCTTC. Amino acid sequence: CASSYSLAGFNEQFF.

CDR3 amino acids: CASTRLAGVSGELFF. The CDR3 nucleotides read TGTGCCAGCACCAGACTAGCGGGAGTATCCGGGGAGCTGTTTTTT. The V call is TRBV12-3 or TRBV12-4, the J call TRBJ2-2; the match to TRBD2 covers 12 bases. Germline trimming cut 7 bases from V and 6 bases from J; bases unmatched to any gene: 6. CDR3 length: 15 residues.

The chain is built from TRBV7-9 and TRBJ2-1; 10 nucleotides agree with TRBD2. V trimming: 4 bases; J trimming: 7 bases; junction bases outside the gene matches: 13. The CDR3 has 17 amino acids. Germline loops: CDR1 SEHNR, CDR2 FQNEAQ (reference sequence). CDR3 nucleotide sequence: TGTGCCAGCAGCTCGCCTCGACTAGCGGGTAAAAGTAATGAGCAGTTCTTC. Amino acid sequence: CASSSPRLAGKSNEQFF.

V and J are TRBV29-1 and TRBJ2-7, with 9 positions matching TRBD2. The CDR3 is 14 residues long. V lost 7 bases, J lost 3 bases, and 10 bases stayed unmatched. Germline V gene sequence: CDR1 SQVTM, CDR2 ANQGSEA. CDR3: CSAVSSGNLYEQYF. The CDR3 DNA sequence: TGCAGCGCTGTGTCTAGCGGGAACCTCTACGAGCAGTACTTC.

The chain combines TRBV7-9 with TRBJ2-5; possibly TRBD2 for D (6 bases). V shed 6 bases and J shed 0 bases, with 8 bases lying between them. The CDR3 has 13 amino acids. The germline gives CDR1 SEHNR, CDR2 FQNEAQ (reference sequence). This chain's CDR3 is CASRPGDQETQYF. The CDR3 nucleotides read TGTGCCAGCAGGCCGGGAGACCAAGAGACCCAGTACTTC.

The V and J genes are TRBV29-1 and TRBJ2-2; 10 bases align to TRBD2. This CDR3 contains 16 residues. V lost 4 bases and J lost 4; bases outside the gene matches: 9. From germline, CDR1 is SQVTM and CDR2 ANQGSEA. CDR3 sequence (DNA): TGCAGCGTTGTCCCTAGCGGGAGAAGAAGCACCGGGGAGCTGTTTTTT. This translates into CSVVPSGRRSTGELFF.

Turning to this clonotype: A much larger clone differs from this one at a single base, so this may be a read error. The CDR3 region is CAGSRTSGSNEQFF. Written as DNA, the CDR3 is TGTGCCGGCAGTCGGACTAGCGGGAGTAATGAGCAGTTCTTC. This chain connects TRBV12-3 or TRBV12-4 to TRBJ2-1, with 13 bases aligning to TRBD2. The CDR3 sequence is 14 residues long.

The chain employs TRBV5-6 and TRBJ2-7; D not resolved. Trimming shortened V by 1 base and J by 2 bases, and 10 bases separated the two germline ends. Germline assignment: CDR1 SGHDT and CDR2 YYEEEE. The CDR3 covers 14 residues. CDR3 protein: CASSLSVVPYEQYF. CDR3 coding DNA: TGTGCCAGCAGCTTGTCGGTCGTACCCTACGAGCAGTACTTC.